This T cell receptor (beta chain) was documented in a study of siplizumab effects on memory and regulatory T cells. Study-wide points: Contribution to the alloresponse seemed major for naive T cells, which also seemed more diverse than memory cells. Significantly reduced by siplizumab was the cumulative frequency of alloreactive sequences, namely those traceable to unstimulated CD4+ memory cells. Few alloreactive clones mapped to unstimulated subsets.

After removal of 3 bases from V and 4 bases from J, the junction contained 4 bases not matched to a gene. CDR3 size: 15 residues. Looked up from germline, CDR1 is MDHEN and CDR2 is SYDVKM. About 1.1 x 10^5 TCR templates were measured in each sample. The data were produced by immunoSEQ multiplex PCR, yet TCRdb's version contains in-frame clones alone and is incomplete. The sample records 85,000 to 130,000 clones, around 92% being singletons. This clone was seen only once. What it binds is unknown. The chain combines TRBV28 with TRBJ1-2; 11 bases agree with TRBD1. This clonotype was obtained from a human donor in good health. The specimen sequenced was Tregs sorted from blood. This CDR3 is CASSLGGQGVYGYTF. CDR3 nucleotide sequence: TGTGCCAGCAGTTTGGGGGGACAGGGGGTCTATGGCTACACCTTC.